This passage covers 27 T cell receptor beta chains from one sample sequenced in a study of cytomegalovirus exposure and HLA in healthy donors. Use of 60 Vbeta and 13 Jbeta primers characterized the PCR. TCRdb keeps only in-frame clones here, not all; method: immunoSEQ multiplex PCR. Here the sample spans 140,000 to 150,000 clones, around four fifths being singletons. Sequenced sample: PBMCs. These receptors were taken from a boy between 2 and 10 years old in good health and CMV-seronegative.

This clone has a single count. This rearrangement joins TRBV2 to TRBJ1-3; D unclear. This CDR3 is built from 14 residues. Germline CDR1 and CDR2: SNHLY and FYNNEI. Trimming removed 8 bases at V and 0 bases at J, with 11 bases between. The DNA for the CDR3 is TGTGCCAGCTTAGACGGGAGCTCTGGAAACACCATATATTTT. Translation: CASLDGSSGNTIYF. Full variable domain (missing parts from reference TRBV2 and TRBJ1-3): EPEVTQTPSHQVTQMGQEVILRCVPISNHLYFYWYRQILGQKVEFLVSFYNNEISEKSEIFDDQFSVERPDGSNFTLKIRSTKLEDSAMYFCASLDGSSGNTIYFGEGSWLTVV.

The gene calls are TRBV7-2 and TRBJ1-5; D unclear. The V gene's germline CDR1 is SGHTA and CDR2 FQGNSA. Trimming removed 1 base from V and 0 bases from J, with 7 bases in between. The CDR3 runs to 15 residues. The CDR3 nucleotides read TGTGCCAGCAGCTTAGGTGAGGTTAGCAATCAGCCCCAGCATTTT. It yields the protein CASSLGEVSNQPQHF.

The rearrangement uses TRBV6-1 and TRBJ2-1, with 11 bases lining up with TRBD1. CDR3 length equals 15 residues. Germline assignment: CDR1 MNHNS and CDR2 SASEGT. J was trimmed by 7 bases and V by 6 bases; bases with no gene match: 8. The CDR3: CASRYGTGGGNEQFF. CDR3 in DNA: TGTGCCAGCAGATACGGGACAGGGGGTGGTAATGAGCAGTTCTTC.

This clone was detected once. The chain joins TRBV12-5 to TRBJ2-4, with D perhaps matching TRBD2 (6 bases). V shed 3 bases and J shed 10 bases, with 16 bases lying between them. Germline loops: CDR1 LGHNT, CDR2 FRNRAP. The CDR3 runs 14 residues. Here the CDR3 reads CASGFEIGGAIQYF. Here the CDR3 DNA reads TGTGCTAGTGGTTTTGAGATAGGCGGGGCGATTCAGTACTTC. The full variable domain, in which reference TRBV12-5 and TRBJ2-4 provide the parts outside the CDR3, is DARVTQTPRHKVTEMGQEVTMRCQPILGHNTVFWYRQTMMQGLELLAYFRNRAPLDDSGMPKDRFSAEMPDATLATLKIQPSEPRDSAVYFCASGFEIGGAIQYFGAGTRLSVL.

The chain uses TRBV7-3 and TRBJ2-1, with 7 bases matching TRBD2. V shed 1 base, J shed 6 bases, and the junction held 9 bases outside the gene matches. Germline V gene sequence: CDR1 SGHTA, CDR2 FQGTGA. The CDR3 is 16 amino acids. DNA of the CDR3: TGTGCCAGCAGCTTAAGTGCGGGGGTGTTCGGCAATGAGCAGTTCTTC. Protein sequence: CASSLSAGVFGNEQFF.

The chain carries TRBV19 and TRBJ2-7; 13 nucleotides agree with TRBD2. The CDR3 runs 21 residues. The V segment lost 4 bases and the J segment 3 bases; nucleotides outside the gene matches: 21. The germline gives CDR1 LNHDA, CDR2 SQIVND (reference sequence). The CDR3 sequence: CASSTSPVAGLAGRKVYEQYF. CDR3 in DNA: TGTGCCAGTAGTACCTCTCCCGTCGCGGGACTAGCGGGACGAAAAGTCTACGAGCAGTACTTC.

CDR3 nucleotide sequence: TGCAGTGCTTCAACTGGAAACACCATATATTTT. It translates to CSASTGNTIYF. The chain employs TRBV20-1 and TRBJ1-3, with D unresolved. Germline V gives CDR1 DFQATT, CDR2 SNEGSKA (reference sequence). V was clipped by 5 bases and J by 2 bases, with 4 bases between them. This CDR3 region has 11 residues.

This clone was seen only a few times. The V and J genes are TRBV4-1 and TRBJ1-1; 7 bases map to TRBD1. Per the germline V gene, CDR1 is MGHRA and CDR2 is YSYEKL. V lost 1 base and J lost 4; bases outside the gene matches: 9. CDR3 length: 16 amino acids. The CDR3 loop reads CASSQGVDRVFTEAFF. CDR3 DNA: TGCGCCAGCAGCCAAGGGGTCGACAGGGTGTTCACTGAAGCTTTCTTT.

The chain couples TRBV5-1 to TRBJ2-3, with 8 bases fitting TRBD1. The CDR3 loop spans 15 amino acids. V shed 4 bases, J shed 0 bases, and the junction held 4 bases outside the gene matches. Germline lookup yields CDR1 SGHRS and CDR2 YFSETQ. The CDR3: CASSPRGQSTDTQYF. The DNA of the CDR3 is TGCGCCAGCAGCCCCAGGGGGCAGAGCACAGATACGCAGTATTTT. Complete variable domain (other parts from reference TRBV5-1 and TRBJ2-3): KAGVTQTPRYLIKTRGQQVTLSCSPISGHRSVSWYQQTPGQGLQFLFEYFSETQRNKGNFPGRFSGRQFSNSRSEMNVSTLELGDSALYLCASSPRGQSTDTQYFGPGTRLTVL.

The gene calls are TRBV18 and TRBJ2-7; 7 bases map to TRBD1. Germline assignment: CDR1 KGHSH and CDR2 LQKENI. Germline trimming cut 8 bases from V and 2 bases from J; bases unmatched to any gene: 6. The CDR3 is 13 residues long. The DNA for the CDR3 is TGTGCCAGCACCATGGGACAGACCTACGAGCAGTACTTC. This sequence encodes CASTMGQTYEQYF.

This clone was seen a few times. The chain uses TRBV7-7 and TRBJ1-4; D unresolved. CDR3 length equals 17 residues. V lost 2 bases and J lost 4, with 17 bases in between. From germline, CDR1 is SSHAT and CDR2 FNYEAQ (reference sequence). The CDR3 here is CASSLKREDGLNEKLFF. CDR3 DNA sequence: TGTGCCAGCAGCTTAAAGAGGGAAGACGGACTTAATGAAAAACTGTTTTTT.

This chain joins TRBV5-4 and TRBJ1-1; 10 bases align to TRBD1. CDR1 SGHNT and CDR2 YYREEE come from the germline V gene (reference sequence). This CDR3 is built from 14 residues. Losses at the gene ends were 4 bases for V and 5 bases for J; bases not matched to a gene: 5. CDR3 in amino acids: CASSRGQGRTEAFF. In DNA form, the CDR3 reads TGTGCCAGCAGCCGGGGACAGGGGAGGACTGAAGCTTTCTTT.

The chain combines TRBV5-1 with TRBJ2-7; D possibly corresponds to TRBD2 (5 bases). V lost 3 bases and J lost 0, with 13 bases in between. Germline values: CDR1 SGHRS, CDR2 YFSETQ. This CDR3 has 15 residues. The CDR3 sequence is CASSSYPGSSYEQYF. The CDR3 coding sequence is TGCGCCAGCAGCTCTTACCCGGGAAGCTCCTACGAGCAGTACTTC. Full variable domain (outside the CDR3, taken from reference TRBV5-1 and TRBJ2-7): KAGVTQTPRYLIKTRGQQVTLSCSPISGHRSVSWYQQTPGQGLQFLFEYFSETQRNKGNFPGRFSGRQFSNSRSEMNVSTLELGDSALYLCASSSYPGSSYEQYFGPGTRLTVT.

The rearrangement uses TRBV15 and TRBJ2-3, with D possibly matching TRBD1 (6 bases). V lost 6 bases and J 7 bases, leaving 23 bases between the germline ends. Germline CDR1 and CDR2: LNHNV and YYDKDF (reference sequence). The CDR3 is 16 amino acids. The CDR3 sequence is CATRETGYGPVNTQYF. The CDR3 DNA sequence: TGTGCCACCAGGGAAACAGGGTACGGGCCGGTGAATACGCAGTATTTT.

The chain carries TRBV19 and TRBJ2-5; the D is unclear. V dropped 5 bases and J dropped 7 bases, with 17 bases sitting between them. This CDR3 spans 14 amino acids. CDR1 is LNHDA, CDR2 SQIVND, per germline (reference sequence). Here the CDR3 DNA reads TGTGCCAGTAGTCTACCGTCTAACCGAGGGACCCAGTACTTC. Protein: CASSLPSNRGTQYF.

The chain recombines TRBV10-2 with TRBJ2-7, with 7 bases matching TRBD2. The trim removed 5 bases at V and 2 bases at J, leaving 18 bases unmatched. This CDR3 has 18 residues. The germline V gene has CDR1 WSHSY and CDR2 SAAADI. The DNA for the CDR3 is TGCGCCAGCAGTAATTTCCCGGGTCGGTCTAGCGGTGCCTACGAGCAGTACTTC. It codes for CASSNFPGRSSGAYEQYF.

V and J are TRBV5-4 and TRBJ2-1, with D perhaps TRBD2 (6 bases). Germline V lookup: CDR1 SGHNT, CDR2 YYREEE (reference sequence). The CDR3 is made up of 12 amino acids. Trimming removed 3 bases from V and 8 bases from J, with 9 bases in between. The chain's CDR3 is CASSWGEDEQFF. The CDR3 nucleotides are TGTGCCAGCAGCTGGGGGGAGGATGAGCAGTTCTTC. The variable domain in full, with the rest retrieved from reference TRBV5-4 and TRBJ2-1, is ETGVTQSPTHLIKTRGQQVTLRCSSQSGHNTVSWYQQALGQGPQFIFQYYREEENGRGNFPPRFSGLQFPNYSSELNVNALELDDSALYLCASSWGEDEQFFGPGTRLTVL.

The V call is TRBV5-1, the J call TRBJ2-7; 7 bases map to TRBD2. The CDR3 spans 14 residues. The V and J ends lost 5 bases and 3 bases, in that order; junction bases with no gene match: 8. Germline loops: CDR1 SGHRS, CDR2 YFSETQ. CDR3 nucleotides: TGCGCCAGCAGTGAAGGACTAGTGGGCTACGAGCAGTACTTC. This translates into CASSEGLVGYEQYF.

The chain carries TRBV4-2 and TRBJ1-2, with a weak D call TRBD1 (6 bases). CDR1 and CDR2 (germline): LGHNA, YNFKEQ. V lost 4 bases and J lost 0, with 18 bases in between. The CDR3 spans 17 residues. The CDR3 DNA is TGTGCCAGCAGCCGCCCACCTAGAGGGGGAGCTAACTATGGCTACACCTTC. Its translation: CASSRPPRGGANYGYTF.

The chain is built from TRBV5-4 and TRBJ1-1, with 7 positions matching TRBD1. V shed 4 bases, J shed 11 bases, and the junction held 14 bases outside the gene matches. CDR1 is SGHNT and CDR2 is YYREEE in the germline V gene (reference sequence). The CDR3 runs to 14 residues. The CDR3 protein is CASSNRGTVPYAFF. Here the CDR3 DNA reads TGTGCCAGCAGCAACCGAGGGACAGTTCCCTACGCTTTCTTT. Looking up the rest from reference TRBV5-4 and TRBJ1-1 gives the full variable domain: ETGVTQSPTHLIKTRGQQVTLRCSSQSGHNTVSWYQQALGQGPQFIFQYYREEENGRGNFPPRFSGLQFPNYSSELNVNALELDDSALYLCASSNRGTVPYAFFGQGTRLTVV.

The chain has TRBV29-1 and TRBJ2-2; D is unclear. Germline V lookup: CDR1 SQVTM, CDR2 ANQGSEA. The V gene lost 3 bases and the J gene lost 1 base, with 3 bases spanning the gap. The CDR3 is 12 amino acids. Here the CDR3 DNA reads TGCAGCGTTGACAGGAACACCGGGGAGCTGTTTTTT. It translates to CSVDRNTGELFF.

The CDR3 region is CASSLVPGNYGYTF. The CDR3 DNA follows: TGCGCCAGCAGCTTGGTGCCGGGAAACTATGGCTACACCTTC. The chain links TRBV5-1 to TRBJ1-2; D ambiguous. Between the trimmed V and J ends, which lost 0 bases and 2 bases, there was a span of 8 bases. CDR1 and CDR2 from the germline V gene are SGHRS and YFSETQ. The CDR3 has 14 residues. Based on the CDR3 plus reference TRBV5-1 and TRBJ1-2, the full variable domain is KAGVTQTPRYLIKTRGQQVTLSCSPISGHRSVSWYQQTPGQGLQFLFEYFSETQRNKGNFPGRFSGRQFSNSRSEMNVSTLELGDSALYLCASSLVPGNYGYTFGSGTRLTVV.

This clone was seen only a few times. The gene calls are TRBV9 and TRBJ1-2, with unresolved D. The CDR3 is 14 residues long. The germline CDR1 and CDR2 sequences are SGDLS and YYNGEE. V lost 3 bases to trimming and J lost 4 bases, with 13 bases between them. Here the CDR3 DNA reads TGTGCCAGCAGCGGTGTTGCTGTCGGCTATGGCTACACCTTC. Translation: CASSGVAVGYGYTF.

V and J are TRBV7-9 and TRBJ1-4; 8 nucleotides match TRBD1. J gave up 3 bases and V 5 bases, and 5 bases lay outside the gene matches. The CDR3 runs to 15 residues. Germline V gene sequence: CDR1 SEHNR, CDR2 FQNEAQ (reference sequence). DNA of the CDR3: TGTGCCAGCAGCCGAACGACAGGGGCTAATGAAAAACTGTTTTTT. Translation: CASSRTTGANEKLFF.

This chain uses TRBV11-2 with TRBJ2-2; 14 bases are a match to TRBD2. Germline V gene data show CDR1 as SGHAT and CDR2 as FQNNGV. The CDR3 is 18 residues long. V lost 2 bases and J lost 2; bases outside the gene matches: 4. The CDR3 reads CASSLRLAGGRNTGELFF. CDR3 nucleotide sequence: TGTGCCAGCAGCTTAAGACTAGCGGGAGGGCGAAACACCGGGGAGCTGTTTTTT.

This chain uses TRBV6-1 with TRBJ2-1, with TRBD2 identical over 10 bases. V shed 4 bases, J shed 14 bases, and the junction held 5 bases outside the gene matches. Germline V gives CDR1 MNHNS, CDR2 SASEGT. CDR3 length: 12 amino acids. CDR3 sequence: CASSGGLAEKFF. CDR3 bases: TGTGCCAGCAGTGGAGGACTAGCGGAGAAGTTCTTC.

This chain links TRBV18 with TRBJ1-6; D may be TRBD1 (6 bases). This CDR3 has 14 amino acids. The germline V and J ends were trimmed by 2 bases and 8 bases, with 10 bases remaining between them. CDR1 is KGHSH, CDR2 LQKENI, per germline. The CDR3 loop is CASSPGTLDSPLHF. CDR3 DNA sequence: TGTGCCAGCTCACCAGGGACATTAGATTCACCCCTCCACTTT.